This TCR beta chain originates from a study of Graves' ophthalmopathy and Graves' hyperthyroidism. Regarding the study as a whole: Predictions made by the model for ophthalmopathy progression reached approximately 70% sensitivity and roughly 75% specificity. Blood also contained most of the expanded thyroid clonotypes above 0.001 frequency.

RNA transcripts were the template, and TCR beta CDR3 regions were amplified from them. Second-round multiplex PCR came after a first-round RT-PCR that employed HTBI primers. TCRdb processed the multiplex PCR reads anew with MiXCR; each CDR3 protein has one entry. The table includes over a million distinct CDR3 sequences, roughly two fifths detected once. The hyperthyroidism patients, aged 18 to 65, had been newly diagnosed, with under 2 months' duration. Patients were left out if they had other autoimmune diseases, uncontrolled infections, pregnancy or lactation. The CDR3 length is 17 residues. The V and J ends lost 6 bases and 3 bases respectively, with 23 bases between them. With regard to this clonotype: Antigen specificity is unknown.

The TCR comes from an adult man with Graves' hyperthyroidism. The rearrangement links TRBV12-3 or TRBV12-4 to TRBJ2-5; D gene uncertain. Sequencing was performed on peripheral blood or thyroid tissue (not recorded which). CDR3 coding DNA: TGTGCCAGCAGCCCTCTTACTGGGTCGGCAGGCAAAGAGACCCAGTACTTC. Protein: CASSPLTGSAGKETQYF.